These T cell receptor beta chains were read from a single sample in a study of cytomegalovirus exposure and HLA in healthy donors. The table came from immunoSEQ multiplex PCR; TCRdb's copy has only in-frame clones and leaves some out. The repertoire has approximately 150,000 clones, more than 70% of them found once; the top ten carry more than 3%. The specimen sequenced was PBMCs. Every receptor here comes from a male donor in good health and CMV-seronegative. Each CDR3 is given with its conserved first and last residue. A D gene is named only where the DNA matches it firmly. Not all rows give a size; the values are once, few, many and, for expanded clones, a class.

j_call,clone_size,v_call,cdr3_length,d_call,cdr3_aa,cdr3_nt
TRBJ2-3,NA,TRBV2,12,NA,CASSLAVDTQYF,TGTGCCAGCAGTCTGGCGGTCGATACGCAGTATTTT
TRBJ1-3,few,TRBV6-5,15,NA,CASSYSGRPGNTIYF,TGTGCCAGCAGTTACTCTGGGAGACCTGGAAACACCATATATTTT
TRBJ1-1,NA,TRBV27,14,NA,CASSFGGWDTEAFF,TGTGCCAGCAGTTTCGGGGGTTGGGACACTGAAGCTTTCTTT
TRBJ1-5,NA,TRBV7-9,14,NA,CASSLGAGGQPQHF,TGTGCCAGCAGTCTCGGGGCGGGGGGACAGCCCCAGCATTTT
TRBJ2-2,NA,TRBV6-4,18,TRBD2,CASSDSKGLAGETGELFF,TGTGCCAGCAGTGACTCGAAGGGACTAGCGGGGGAAACCGGGGAGCTGTTTTTT
TRBJ1-5,once,TRBV5-1,16,NA,CASSLGVSDGNQPQHF,TGCGCCAGCAGCCTCGGAGTATCCGACGGCAATCAGCCCCAGCATTTT
TRBJ2-7,NA,TRBV11-2,11,NA,CASSHPYEQYF,TGTGCCAGCAGCCATCCATACGAGCAGTACTTC
TRBJ1-2,few,TRBV10-3,17,NA,CAISESTGAGGAYGYTF,TGTGCCATCAGTGAGTCGACGGGCGCCGGAGGAGCCTATGGCTACACCTTC
TRBJ1-6,NA,TRBV28,16,NA,CASSRGRTRVNSPLHF,TGTGCCAGCAGCCGAGGACGGACTAGGGTTAATTCACCCCTCCACTTT
TRBJ1-1,NA,TRBV5-1,14,NA,CASSGGQRNTEAFF,TGCGCCAGCAGCGGCGGACAGAGGAACACTGAAGCTTTCTTT
TRBJ2-3,few,TRBV28,16,TRBD2,CASSSGGSGGSDTQYF,TGTGCCAGCAGCTCAGGTGGGAGCGGGGGATCAGATACGCAGTATTTT
TRBJ1-5,NA,TRBV6-4,19,NA,CASSDSNTPSGISNQPQHF,TGTGCCAGCAGTGACTCGAACACCCCCTCGGGTATTAGCAATCAGCCCCAGCATTTT
TRBJ1-6,NA,TRBV7-9,16,NA,CASSLDRGSYNSPLHF,TGTGCCAGCAGCTTAGACCGGGGTAGTTATAATTCACCCCTCCACTTT
TRBJ1-1,NA,TRBV6-1,15,TRBD1,CASRNGQGMNTEAFF,TGTGCCAGCAGGAATGGACAGGGAATGAACACTGAAGCTTTCTTT
TRBJ2-7,few,TRBV5-1,14,NA,CASRPGTEAYEQYF,TGCGCCAGCAGACCCGGGACTGAGGCCTACGAGCAGTACTTC
TRBJ2-7,NA,TRBV5-5,17,TRBD2,CASSKRTGTSGRHEQYF,TGTGCCAGCAGCAAAAGGACGGGGACTAGCGGGAGACACGAGCAGTACTTC
TRBJ2-3,NA,TRBV29-1,15,NA,CSVMGGLRGTDTQYF,TGCAGCGTTATGGGCGGGCTAAGAGGCACAGATACGCAGTATTTT
TRBJ2-5,NA,TRBV27,14,NA,CASSFYTSSETQYF,TGTGCCAGCAGTTTCTATACTAGCTCAGAGACCCAGTACTTC
TRBJ2-2,NA,TRBV7-2,14,TRBD1,CASSPAAGGGELFF,TGTGCCAGCAGCCCAGCGGCAGGGGGCGGGGAGCTGTTTTTT
TRBJ2-1,NA,TRBV19,14,TRBD1,CASTGTGSYNEQFF,TGTGCCAGCACCGGGACAGGGTCCTACAATGAGCAGTTCTTC
TRBJ1-2,NA,TRBV7-9,15,NA,CSSSLRAAAHYGYTF,TGTTCCAGCAGCTTGAGGGCCGCCGCCCACTATGGCTACACCTTC
TRBJ1-1,NA,TRBV28,15,TRBD1,CASCPGGTENTEAFF,TGTGCCAGCTGCCCAGGGGGGACAGAGAACACTGAAGCTTTCTTT
TRBJ2-7,NA,TRBV5-4,14,NA,CASSFYTSRYEQYF,TGTGCCAGCAGCTTCTATACTAGCAGGTACGAGCAGTACTTC
TRBJ2-2,few,TRBV12-5,15,TRBD2,CASGRSGGESGELFF,TGTGCTAGTGGCCGTAGCGGGGGGGAGTCCGGGGAGCTGTTTTTT
TRBJ2-3,NA,TRBV6-5,15,TRBD2,CASRSAGVPPDTQYF,TGTGCCAGCAGATCAGCGGGAGTCCCCCCAGATACGCAGTATTTT
TRBJ2-3,NA,TRBV18,16,TRBD2,CASSNFGGGATDTQYF,TGTGCCAGCTCTAACTTTGGCGGGGGGGCCACAGATACGCAGTATTTT
TRBJ2-1,NA,TRBV30,12,TRBD2,CAWTTSGTEQFF,TGTGCCTGGACGACTAGCGGGACTGAGCAGTTCTTC
TRBJ1-1,NA,TRBV28,15,NA,CASSRYRQTNTEAFF,TGTGCCAGCAGTCGATATAGACAAACTAACACTGAAGCTTTCTTT
TRBJ1-5,NA,TRBV6-1,16,NA,CASSALGGISNQPQHF,TGTGCCAGCAGTGCCCTCGGGGGGATCAGCAATCAGCCCCAGCATTTT
TRBJ1-1,NA,TRBV19,14,NA,CASSTETGNTEAFF,TGTGCCAGTAGTACTGAGACAGGGAACACTGAAGCTTTCTTT
TRBJ1-6,NA,TRBV9,15,TRBD1,CASSVVSGGDSPLHF,TGTGCCAGCAGCGTAGTGTCAGGGGGCGATTCACCCCTCCACTTT
TRBJ2-5,NA,TRBV4-1,14,NA,CASSPSGEEKTQYF,TGCGCCAGCAGCCCCTCGGGGGAGGAAAAGACCCAGTACTTC
TRBJ1-2,once,TRBV5-1,16,NA,CASSLGRSEANYGYTF,TGCGCCAGCAGCTTGGGGAGGAGCGAAGCTAACTATGGCTACACCTTC
TRBJ1-2,NA,TRBV2,12,NA,CASTGTYYGYTF,TGTGCCAGCACCGGGACATACTATGGCTACACCTTC
TRBJ1-2,NA,TRBV28,16,NA,CASSSYQGTVDYGYTF,TGTGCCAGCAGTTCGTACCAGGGTACCGTCGACTATGGCTACACCTTC
TRBJ1-2,NA,TRBV28,12,NA,CATVTGLYGYTF,TGTGCCACCGTAACAGGTCTCTATGGCTACACCTTC
TRBJ2-1,few,TRBV15,15,TRBD1,CATSLDRGGVNEQFF,TGTGCCACCAGCTTGGACAGGGGTGGTGTCAATGAGCAGTTCTTC
TRBJ2-7,few,TRBV7-9,11,NA,CASSLYGEQYF,TGTGCCAGCAGCTTATACGGCGAGCAGTACTTC
TRBJ2-4,few,TRBV4-1,15,TRBD2,CASSQGWGGKNIQYF,TGCGCCAGCAGCCAAGGTTGGGGGGGGAAAAACATTCAGTACTTC
TRBJ1-2,NA,TRBV15,15,TRBD1,CATSRGLTGDYGYTF,TGTGCCACCAGCAGAGGTTTGACAGGGGACTATGGCTACACCTTC
TRBJ2-1,NA,TRBV4-1,16,NA,CASSQDRAGTNNEQFF,TGCGCCAGCAGCCAAGATAGAGCGGGGACAAACAATGAGCAGTTCTTC
TRBJ1-2,NA,TRBV7-2,16,NA,CASSLTGGKANYGYTF,TGTGCCAGCAGCTTAACGGGGGGAAAAGCTAACTATGGCTACACCTTC
TRBJ1-5,NA,TRBV4-1,15,TRBD1,CASSQSDRGSEPQHF,TGCGCCAGCAGCCAGAGCGACAGGGGATCTGAGCCCCAGCATTTT
TRBJ2-5,NA,TRBV5-4,16,NA,CASSPSVTAVRETQYF,TGTGCCAGCAGCCCGTCAGTTACTGCGGTTAGGGAGACCCAGTACTTC
TRBJ1-2,NA,TRBV6-6,12,NA,CASSFSSRGYTF,TGTGCCAGCAGTTTCTCTTCTCGGGGCTACACCTTC
TRBJ2-7,NA,TRBV7-3,16,NA,CATEGGGGALFYEQYF,TGTGCCACCGAGGGTGGTGGGGGGGCCCTATTCTACGAGCAGTACTTC
TRBJ2-1,NA,TRBV28,16,NA,CASTNVAGGAYNEQFF,TGTGCCAGCACTAACGTAGCTGGAGGGGCCTACAATGAGCAGTTCTTC
TRBJ2-1,NA,TRBV28,13,NA,CASMYGIGSGQFF,TGTGCCAGCATGTACGGGATAGGAAGTGGGCAGTTCTTC
TRBJ2-5,NA,TRBV28,15,TRBD1,CASSPSRTGRETQYF,TGTGCCAGCAGTCCCTCTCGGACAGGGCGGGAGACCCAGTACTTC
TRBJ1-1,NA,TRBV9,13,NA,CASSVHYNTEAFF,TGTGCCAGCAGCGTACACTATAACACTGAAGCTTTCTTT
TRBJ2-3,few,TRBV2,17,NA,CASSYYRTAASTDTQYF,TGTGCCAGCAGTTACTACCGGACTGCAGCTAGCACAGATACGCAGTATTTT
TRBJ2-7,NA,TRBV9,16,TRBD2,CASSVGGGTSRYEQYF,TGTGCCAGCAGCGTAGGGGGGGGGACTAGCCGTTACGAGCAGTACTTC